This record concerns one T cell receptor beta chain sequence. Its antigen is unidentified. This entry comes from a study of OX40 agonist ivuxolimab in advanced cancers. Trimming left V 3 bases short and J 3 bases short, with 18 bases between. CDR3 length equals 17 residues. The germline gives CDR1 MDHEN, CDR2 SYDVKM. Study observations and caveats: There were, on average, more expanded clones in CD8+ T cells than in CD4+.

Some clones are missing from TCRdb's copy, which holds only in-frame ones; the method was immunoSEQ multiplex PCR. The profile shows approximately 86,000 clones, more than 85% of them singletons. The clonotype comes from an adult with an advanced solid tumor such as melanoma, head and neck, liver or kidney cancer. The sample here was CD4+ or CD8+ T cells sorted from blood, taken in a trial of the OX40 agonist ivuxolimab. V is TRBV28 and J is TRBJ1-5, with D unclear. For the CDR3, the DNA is TGTGCCAGCAGTTTCGCGTTGACTAGGAAATACAATCAGCCCCAGCATTTT. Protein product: CASSFALTRKYNQPQHF.